One sample yielded the 27 T cell receptor beta chains listed below, sequenced in a study of blood T cell repertoires in COVID-19. Profiling relied on immunoSEQ multiplex PCR, and the TCRdb table lists in-frame clones only, not all of them. The sample contains about 90,000 clones, 84% of which appear only once. Sequencing was carried out using peripheral blood. These receptors were taken from a man aged 55-75 years with acute or convalescent COVID-19.

The table lists this clone with a count of one. V is TRBV6-5 and J is TRBJ2-2, with D possibly being TRBD2 (6 bases). Between the trimmed V and J ends, which lost 7 bases and 1 base, there was a span of 10 bases. Germline V gene data show CDR1 as MNHEY and CDR2 as SVGAGI. This CDR3 contains 14 residues. The CDR3 spells CASTRGMNTGELFF. Written as DNA, the CDR3 is TGTGCCAGCACCCGGGGGATGAACACCGGGGAGCTGTTTTTT.

The chain is built from TRBV10-2 and TRBJ2-5; TRBD2 aligns across 8 bases. CDR3 size: 15 residues. V was clipped by 4 bases and J by 3 bases; unmatched bases: 7. CDR1 is WSHSY and CDR2 is SAAADI in the germline V gene. CDR3: CASSVVAGLEETQYF. The DNA of the CDR3 is TGCGCCAGCAGTGTTGTAGCGGGGTTGGAAGAGACCCAGTACTTC.

This clone has more than one count but fewer than ten. The V call is TRBV2, the J call TRBJ1-4, with 7 bases matching TRBD1. CDR3 size: 14 residues. Germline V gene sequence: CDR1 SNHLY, CDR2 FYNNEI. V gave up 6 bases and J gave up 4 bases; unmatched junction bases: 5. CDR3: CASRRQGGNEKLFF. The CDR3 DNA follows: TGTGCCAGCAGAAGACAGGGAGGTAATGAAAAACTGTTTTTT. The entire variable domain, with the rest obtained from reference TRBV2 and TRBJ1-4, is as follows: EPEVTQTPSHQVTQMGQEVILRCVPISNHLYFYWYRQILGQKVEFLVSFYNNEISEKSEIFDDQFSVERPDGSNFTLKIRSTKLEDSAMYFCASRRQGGNEKLFFGSGTQLSVL.

CDR3 residues: CASSPRDSLSYEQYF. The CDR3 DNA reads as TGTGCCAGCAGCCCTAGGGACTCCCTCTCATACGAGCAGTACTTC. The chain carries TRBV21-1 and TRBJ2-7; no check of the table's D call, TRBD2, against the DNA was made. TRBV21-1 corresponds to a pseudogene. The CDR3 extends over 15 amino acids.

V is TRBV2 and J is TRBJ1-2; tentatively, D is TRBD1 (5 bases). Trimming took 8 bases from V and 3 from J, leaving 13 bases between them. The germline CDR1 and CDR2 sequences are SNHLY and FYNNEI. The CDR3 runs to 13 residues. The CDR3 nucleotides read TGTGCCAGCGGTGCCAGGGTTTACTATGGCTACACCTTC. The encoded protein is CASGARVYYGYTF. Full variable domain (outside the CDR3, taken from reference TRBV2 and TRBJ1-2): EPEVTQTPSHQVTQMGQEVILRCVPISNHLYFYWYRQILGQKVEFLVSFYNNEISEKSEIFDDQFSVERPDGSNFTLKIRSTKLEDSAMYFCASGARVYYGYTFGSGTRLTVV.

The CDR3 protein is CASSYETGGNEQFF. CDR3 sequence (DNA): TGTGCCAGCAGTTACGAGACAGGGGGGAATGAGCAGTTCTTC. The chain employs TRBV6-5 and TRBJ2-1; 9 bases are a match to TRBD1. The CDR3 contains 14 residues. J was trimmed by 7 bases and V by 2 bases; bases with no gene match: 3. Germline assignment: CDR1 MNHEY and CDR2 SVGAGI.

CDR3 protein: CSASAGTDSTDTQYF. The CDR3 DNA is TGCAGTGCTAGTGCCGGGACTGATAGCACAGATACGCAGTATTTT. V and J are TRBV20-1 and TRBJ2-3; D might be TRBD2 (6 bases). The ends were cut back, 3 bases at V and 0 bases at J, with 13 bases in the middle. The germline V gene encodes CDR1 DFQATT and CDR2 SNEGSKA (reference sequence). The CDR3 length is 15 residues.

This clone was counted once. The chain combines TRBV5-1 with TRBJ2-3; D is ambiguous. The germline CDR1 and CDR2 sequences are SGHRS and YFSETQ. V was shortened by 2 bases and J by 0 bases, with 7 bases between the two germline ends. This CDR3 is 14 amino acids long. In DNA form, the CDR3 reads TGCGCCAGCAGCTTCAGTGTTAGCACAGATACGCAGTATTTT. The encoded protein is CASSFSVSTDTQYF.

This clone was seen only once. The rearrangement joins TRBV5-6 to TRBJ2-7; TRBD1 agrees at 7 bases. The J segment lost 2 bases and the V segment lost 4 bases, leaving 6 bases of the junction unmatched. This CDR3 spans 14 amino acids. CDR1 SGHDT and CDR2 YYEEEE come from the germline V gene. The chain's CDR3 is CASSLGQDPYEQYF. In DNA, the CDR3 is TGTGCCAGCAGCCTAGGACAGGACCCCTACGAGCAGTACTTC.

The V and J genes are TRBV30 and TRBJ1-4; tentative D call: TRBD1 (5 bases). Germline loops: CDR1 GTSNPN, CDR2 SVGIG (reference sequence). Between the trimmed V and J ends, which lost 8 bases and 1 base, there was a span of 20 bases. This CDR3 spans 16 amino acids. CDR3 coding DNA: TGTGCCACGCGGGGGGAGAAGTTCGGAACTAATGAAAAACTGTTTTTT. Its protein product is CATRGEKFGTNEKLFF.

Here the CDR3 reads CASSPDRASGNTIYF. CDR3 sequence (DNA): TGTGCCAGCAGTCCGGACAGGGCCTCTGGAAACACCATATATTTT. The gene calls are TRBV25-1 and TRBJ1-3; 8 bases fit TRBD1. The junction had 3 bases not matched to a gene; V was cut back by 5 bases and J by 0 bases. Germline V gene sequence: CDR1 MGHDK, CDR2 SYGVNS. The CDR3 consists of 15 residues.

The rearrangement links TRBV6-5 to TRBJ1-6; 9 bases are a match to TRBD1. This CDR3 region has 14 residues. Germline V gene sequence: CDR1 MNHEY, CDR2 SVGAGI. V was clipped by 4 bases and J by 10 bases; unmatched bases: 5. The CDR3 loop is CASSSQGARSPLHF. CDR3 nucleotide sequence: TGTGCCAGCAGTTCACAGGGGGCGAGGTCACCCCTCCACTTT.

The chain uses TRBV19 and TRBJ1-1; D uncertain. With 5 bases removed from V and 1 base from J, the gap between germline ends came to 8 bases. The CDR3 runs to 13 residues. CDR1 is LNHDA and CDR2 is SQIVND in the germline V gene (reference sequence). The CDR3 DNA reads TGTGCCAGTAGTTTTACAGCGAACACTGAAGCTTTCTTT. It is translated as CASSFTANTEAFF. Together with reference TRBV19 and TRBJ1-1, the CDR3 gives the full variable domain: DGGITQSPKYLFRKEGQNVTLSCEQNLNHDAMYWYRQDPGQGLRLIYYSQIVNDFQKGDIAEGYSVSREKKESFPLTVTSAQKNPTAFYLCASSFTANTEAFFGQGTRLTVV.

The rearrangement joins TRBV7-2 to TRBJ2-7; a possible D gene is TRBD2 (6 bases). There are 13 residues in the CDR3. Germline V lookup: CDR1 SGHTA, CDR2 FQGNSA. The V and J ends lost 5 bases and 3 bases respectively, with 11 bases between them. In DNA, the CDR3 is TGTGCCAGCAGCACCGGGACTTACTACGAGCAGTACTTC. It encodes CASSTGTYYEQYF.

The chain is built from TRBV6-5 and TRBJ1-2, with unresolved D. The V and J ends lost 5 bases and 2 bases respectively, with 9 bases between them. Germline-derived CDR1 and CDR2 are MNHEY and SVGAGI. This CDR3 is built from 13 residues. Here the CDR3 reads CASSLNRNYGYTF. Written as DNA, the CDR3 is TGTGCCAGCAGTCTCAACAGAAACTATGGCTACACCTTC.

The chain joins TRBV5-6 to TRBJ1-6; 7 bases align to TRBD1. Germline V gene data show CDR1 as SGHDT and CDR2 as YYEEEE. The CDR3 runs 16 residues. The V gene end was trimmed by 2 bases and the J gene end by 6 bases; junction bases not matched to a gene: 8. In nucleotides, the CDR3 is TGTGCCAGCAGCTTAACTACCGGGACAGTTAATTCACCCCTCCACTTT. It is translated as CASSLTTGTVNSPLHF.

This chain joins TRBV6-5 and TRBJ1-1; no clear D gene. Trimming left V 6 bases short and J 0 bases short, with 11 bases between. Germline CDR1 MNHEY, CDR2 SVGAGI. This CDR3 spans 14 amino acids. This CDR3 reads CASRRTGMNTEAFF. The CDR3 DNA reads as TGTGCCAGCAGGAGGACGGGGATGAACACTGAAGCTTTCTTT.

The V and J genes are TRBV6-5 and TRBJ1-1, with TRBD1 identical over 10 bases. V lost 6 bases, J lost 6 bases, and 4 bases stayed unmatched. In germline, CDR1 is MNHEY, CDR2 SVGAGI. This CDR3 region has 13 residues. CDR3 loop: CASRGTGDAEAFF. In DNA form, the CDR3 reads TGTGCCAGCAGGGGGACAGGGGACGCTGAAGCTTTCTTT.

The rearrangement joins TRBV5-6 to TRBJ1-5; D gene ambiguous. This CDR3 contains 15 residues. V shed 4 bases and J shed 2 bases, with 13 bases lying between them. Germline V CDR1 and CDR2: SGHDT, YYEEEE. CDR3 sequence: CASSARRVRNQPQHF. CDR3 in DNA: TGTGCCAGCAGCGCACGCCGGGTCCGCAATCAGCCCCAGCATTTT. The full variable domain, with the rest looked up from reference TRBV5-6 and TRBJ1-5, is DAGVTQSPTHLIKTRGQQVTLRCSPKSGHDTVSWYQQALGQGPQFIFQYYEEEERQRGNFPDRFSGHQFPNYSSELNVNALLLGDSALYLCASSARRVRNQPQHFGDGTRLSIL.

The chain recombines TRBV5-5 with TRBJ1-1; D perhaps matches TRBD1 (6 bases). With 1 base removed from V and 3 bases from J, the gap between germline ends came to 13 bases. The CDR3 is made up of 15 amino acids. Germline V CDR1 and CDR2: SGHKS, YYEKEE (reference sequence). CDR3 loop: CASSLTGSGDTEAFF. Written as DNA, the CDR3 is TGTGCCAGCAGCTTGACAGGGTCAGGGGACACTGAAGCTTTCTTT.

This chain links TRBV6-2 or TRBV6-3 with TRBJ1-6; D gene uncertain. CDR3 length: 12 amino acids. Germline loops: CDR1 MNHEY, CDR2 SVGEGT. The germline V and J ends were trimmed by 2 bases and 8 bases, with 4 bases remaining between them. DNA for the CDR3: TGTGCCAGCAGTTACCAGTATTCACCCCTCCACTTT. It yields the protein CASSYQYSPLHF.

The chain couples TRBV7-2 to TRBJ2-1, with 12 bases matching TRBD2. Trimming at V came to 2 bases and at J to 8 bases, leaving 10 bases not matched to a gene. Germline V gene data show CDR1 as SGHTA and CDR2 as FQGNSA. This CDR3 region has 17 residues. CDR3 amino acids: CASSLRGWTSGEDEQFF. The CDR3 region has the DNA TGTGCCAGCAGCTTAAGGGGATGGACTAGCGGGGAGGATGAGCAGTTCTTC.

The rearrangement uses TRBV15 and TRBJ2-3; D is unclear. The CDR3 spans 15 residues. The germline gives CDR1 LNHNV, CDR2 YYDKDF (reference sequence). The V gene lost 1 base and the J gene lost 2 bases, with 10 bases spanning the gap. The CDR3 region is CATSRVERDTDTQYF. The DNA for the CDR3 is TGTGCCACCAGCAGAGTAGAACGTGACACAGATACGCAGTATTTT.

The chain is built from TRBV3-1 (or the pseudogene TRBV3-2) and TRBJ1-6; D gene ambiguous. Germline V gene sequence: CDR1 LGHDT, CDR2 YNNKEL (reference sequence). This CDR3 region has 16 residues. Trimming stripped 2 bases from V and 7 bases from J, with 15 bases between. CDR3 protein: CASSQWPASKNSPLHF. Written as DNA, the CDR3 is TGTGCCAGCAGCCAATGGCCAGCGAGTAAAAATTCACCCCTCCACTTT.

This chain uses TRBV7-7 with TRBJ2-7; TRBD1 matches at 8 bases. Germline-derived CDR1 and CDR2 are SSHAT and FNYEAQ (reference sequence). Trimming took 6 bases from V and 6 from J; bases not matched to a gene: 7. The CDR3 totals 13 residues. The CDR3 DNA reads as TGTGCCAGCAGTTACGACAGGGGAACCGAGCAGTACTTC. Translation gives CASSYDRGTEQYF.

The rearrangement joins TRBV5-1 to TRBJ1-2, with D tentatively TRBD1 (5 bases). The germline CDR1 and CDR2 sequences are SGHRS and YFSETQ. Trimming left V 5 bases short and J 6 bases short, with 23 bases between. The CDR3 runs 16 residues. The CDR3 bases are TGCGCCAGCAGTTCTCGCGGACATCCGGACGCGGATGGCTACACCTTC. It translates to CASSSRGHPDADGYTF.

The rearrangement joins TRBV6-5 to TRBJ2-5, with D perhaps matching TRBD1 (6 bases). This CDR3 is built from 13 residues. V was pared by 5 bases and J by 2 bases, with 9 bases between. CDR1 and CDR2 from the germline V gene are MNHEY and SVGAGI. The CDR3, as DNA: TGTGCCAGCAGTCGGGACAAGCAAGAGACCCAGTACTTC. Residues: CASSRDKQETQYF.